One and the same sample provided the 20 T cell receptor beta chains below, sequenced in a study of cytomegalovirus exposure and HLA in healthy donors. TCRdb keeps only in-frame clones here, not all; method: immunoSEQ multiplex PCR. The sample holds over 45,000 clones; 88% are singletons and the top ten take about 7%. The material sequenced was PBMCs. These receptors all stem from a woman aged 25-40 years in good health and CMV-seronegative.

This chain joins TRBV2 and TRBJ2-7; the D is unclear. This CDR3 has 14 amino acids. Germline V CDR1 and CDR2: SNHLY, FYNNEI. Trimming removed 7 bases at V and 0 bases at J, with 13 bases between. For the CDR3, the DNA is TGTGCCAGCATCCGAAACCCGAGCTCCTACGAGCAGTACTTC. This encodes CASIRNPSSYEQYF.

The chain employs TRBV7-3 and TRBJ2-1; 9 bases match TRBD2. The CDR3 spans 15 residues. The trim removed 2 bases at V and 7 bases at J, leaving 6 bases unmatched. The V gene's germline CDR1 is SGHTA and CDR2 FQGTGA. The CDR3 region is CASSLSSGEPNEQFF. CDR3 in DNA: TGTGCCAGCAGCTTATCTAGCGGGGAACCAAATGAGCAGTTCTTC.

CDR3 nucleotide sequence: TGTGCCAGCAGCTCACAACAGGGAAATCAGCCCCAGCATTTT. Amino acids: CASSSQQGNQPQHF. The chain joins TRBV27 to TRBJ1-5; D perhaps matches TRBD1 (6 bases). This CDR3 is 14 amino acids long. CDR1 is MNHEY and CDR2 is SMNVEV in the germline V gene (reference sequence). V lost 6 bases, J lost 4 bases, and 13 bases lay in between.

This rearrangement joins TRBV13 to TRBJ2-2; TRBD2 aligns across 11 bases. The CDR3 is 21 residues long. Looked up from germline, CDR1 is PRHDT and CDR2 is FYEKMQ (reference sequence). V shed 6 bases and J 1 base; nucleotides not matched to a gene: 19. The CDR3 protein is CASSLFGTSGSSVWNTGELFF. The CDR3 coding sequence is TGTGCCAGCAGTTTGTTTGGCACTAGCGGGAGCTCTGTGTGGAACACCGGGGAGCTGTTTTTT.

The chain uses TRBV6-4 and TRBJ2-7; D remains unclear. Germline lookup yields CDR1 MRHNA and CDR2 SNTAGT. The ends were cut back, 5 bases at V and 0 bases at J, with 14 bases in the middle. There are 15 residues in the CDR3. The CDR3 sequence is CASSPTPSPSYEQYF. The CDR3 DNA reads TGTGCCAGCAGTCCGACACCATCCCCCTCCTACGAGCAGTACTTC.

A note on this clone: At one of its ends the junction is not consistent with the germline gene, which may arise from a read error. V usage is TRBV7-7 and J usage is TRBJ2-6; no reliable D call. The CDR3 sequence is 14 residues long. Per germline, CDR1 SSHAT and CDR2 FNYEAQ (reference sequence). CDR3 nucleotides: TGTGCTAGCAGCGAGAGATCGGGGGCCAACGTCCTGACTTTC. It encodes CASSERSGANVLTF.

The V gene is TRBV10-2, the J gene TRBJ1-2; 8 bases match TRBD1. The germline V gene encodes CDR1 WSHSY and CDR2 SAAADI. The V and J ends lost 6 bases and 2 bases, in that order; junction bases with no gene match: 8. CDR3 length equals 15 residues. CDR3 nucleotide sequence: TGCGCCAGCAGCGGTGACAGGGGTAGGAACTATGGCTACACCTTC. Protein sequence: CASSGDRGRNYGYTF.

The chain has TRBV18 and TRBJ2-7, with a tentative D call TRBD1 (6 bases). This CDR3 has 15 residues. Trimming stripped 3 bases from V and 0 bases from J, with 12 bases between. CDR1 and CDR2 from the germline V gene are KGHSH and LQKENI. CDR3 bases: TGTGCCAGCTCACCCCAGGGGAATCCCTCCTACGAGCAGTACTTC. It is translated as CASSPQGNPSYEQYF.

J is TRBJ1-1 and V is TRBV5-1, with D possibly being TRBD1 (5 bases). CDR3 length equals 15 residues. Germline V lookup: CDR1 SGHRS, CDR2 YFSETQ. Trimming left V 4 bases short and J 1 base short, with 14 bases between. The CDR3, as DNA: TGCGCCAGCAGCGTCCCGACAGAGACGAACACTGAAGCTTTCTTT. Encoded protein: CASSVPTETNTEAFF.

This clone has just a few counts. The J gene is TRBJ2-7, the V gene TRBV28, with 10 bases that match TRBD2. Germline CDR1 is MDHEN and CDR2 is SYDVKM. The CDR3 covers 17 residues. After removal of 1 base from V and 3 bases from J, the junction contained 9 bases not matched to a gene. The CDR3 nucleotides read TGTGCCAGCAGTTTATCTAGGGCTAGCGGGAGCCTCTACGAGCAGTACTTC. It translates to CASSLSRASGSLYEQYF.

V usage is TRBV7-3 and J usage is TRBJ2-1; 7 bases align to TRBD1. There are 16 residues in the CDR3. Germline V gene sequence: CDR1 SGHTA, CDR2 FQGTGA. J gave up 0 bases and V 4 bases, and 6 bases lay outside the gene matches. Here the CDR3 DNA reads TGTGCCAGCAGCTCGACAGGGCCAAGCTCCTACAATGAGCAGTTCTTC. Translating gives CASSSTGPSSYNEQFF.

The chain uses TRBV28 and TRBJ1-1, with 8 bases fitting TRBD1. Losses at the gene ends were 6 bases for V and 7 bases for J; bases not matched to a gene: 10. The CDR3 is 14 amino acids. CDR1 is MDHEN, CDR2 SYDVKM, per germline. Here the CDR3 reads CASSLPGGFVEAFF. For the CDR3, the DNA is TGTGCCAGCAGCCTTCCAGGGGGCTTTGTTGAAGCTTTCTTT.

The chain has TRBV11-2 and TRBJ2-5, with 9 bases lining up with TRBD2. Looked up from germline, CDR1 is SGHAT and CDR2 is FQNNGV. Trimming cost V 5 bases and J 2 bases; bases outside gene matches: 6. The CDR3 runs 15 residues. This chain's CDR3 is CASSRTTSGQETQYF. The CDR3 DNA is TGTGCCAGCAGCCGAACGACTAGCGGACAAGAGACCCAGTACTTC.

The chain joins TRBV15 to TRBJ1-1; perhaps TRBD1 as D (5 bases). The V and J ends lost 5 bases and 7 bases respectively, with 14 bases between them. CDR1 and CDR2 from the germline V gene are LNHNV and YYDKDF (reference sequence). The CDR3 contains 13 residues. The CDR3 is CATSEPDRFEAFF. CDR3 DNA sequence: TGTGCCACCAGCGAACCCGACAGATTTGAAGCTTTCTTT.

This clone came up once. J is TRBJ1-1 and V is TRBV7-8; D is perhaps TRBD1 (5 bases). This CDR3 comprises 15 residues. V shed 1 base and J shed 1 base, with 10 bases lying between them. Germline loops: CDR1 SGHVS, CDR2 FQNEAQ. The CDR3 DNA reads as TGTGCCAGCAGCTTAGTTAGTACAGGGAACACTGAAGCTTTCTTT. Translating gives CASSLVSTGNTEAFF. Full variable domain (remainder filled in from reference TRBV7-8 and TRBJ1-1): GAGVSQSPRYKVAKRGQDVALRCDPISGHVSLFWYQQALGQGPEFLTYFQNEAQLDKSGLPSDRFFAERPEGSVSTLKIQRTQQEDSAVYLCASSLVSTGNTEAFFGQGTRLTVV.

This chain links TRBV4-1 with TRBJ2-7; D may be TRBD1 (6 bases). The germline CDR1 and CDR2 sequences are MGHRA and YSYEKL. The CDR3 loop spans 13 amino acids. The ends were cut back, 6 bases at V and 2 bases at J, with 11 bases in the middle. DNA of the CDR3: TGCGCCAGCAGTCTATCAGGGGCCTACGAGCAGTACTTC. This encodes CASSLSGAYEQYF.

The V call is TRBV6-5, the J call TRBJ1-1; unclear D gene. V lost 5 bases and J 0 bases, leaving 13 bases between the germline ends. This CDR3 is built from 15 residues. CDR1 is MNHEY and CDR2 is SVGAGI in the germline V gene. CDR3 coding DNA: TGTGCCAGCAGTCCCCTCGGTGAACTGAACACTGAAGCTTTCTTT. Protein product: CASSPLGELNTEAFF.

This clone was picked up a small number of times. Other DNA sequences in the same sample also yield this CDR3. The chain has TRBV9 and TRBJ2-7; TRBD1 matches at 7 bases. Trimming at V came to 3 bases and at J to 2 bases, leaving 2 bases not matched to a gene. The germline CDR1 and CDR2 sequences are SGDLS and YYNGEE. CDR3 size: 13 residues. CDR3 in amino acids: CASSGQGAYEQYF. CDR3 in DNA: TGTGCCAGCAGCGGGCAGGGGGCCTACGAGCAGTACTTC.

The chain carries TRBV7-2 and TRBJ2-1; 11 bases align to TRBD2. Germline lookup yields CDR1 SGHTA and CDR2 FQGNSA. V was clipped by 5 bases and J by 4 bases; unmatched bases: 4. The CDR3 runs 15 residues. CDR3 bases: TGTGCCAGCAGCCTCGGGACTAGCGGTTACAATGAGCAGTTCTTC. Protein sequence: CASSLGTSGYNEQFF.

V is TRBV9 and J is TRBJ2-5; possible D gene TRBD2, 5 bases. V was pared by 4 bases and J by 4 bases, with 14 bases between. Germline assignment: CDR1 SGDLS and CDR2 YYNGEE. There are 14 residues in the CDR3. CDR3 coding DNA: TGTGCCAGCAGCTCCCGACTATCTTCAGAGACCCAGTACTTC. This translates into CASSSRLSSETQYF.